This paragraph reports one T cell receptor (beta chain). The antigen is undetermined. This entry comes from a study of shared clonotypes between healthy human individuals. Regarding the study as a whole: Incomplete sequencing of sorted subsets was indicated by rarefaction despite large depth. Some clonotypes were shared by all four sorted-subset donors, while others were not shared. The non-shared ones had lower generation probabilities than the shared ones.

J gave up 10 bases and V 6 bases, and 16 bases lay outside the gene matches. There are 17 residues in the CDR3. Germline V lookup: CDR1 SEHNR, CDR2 FQNEAQ (reference sequence). TCRdb's table, derived via immunoSEQ multiplex PCR, lists solely in-frame clones and lacks some. The data show roughly 2 million clones, 85% to 95% seen once. The chain links TRBV7-9 to TRBJ2-3, with TRBD2 matching 13 bases. The clonotype originates from a man aged 18-30 years in good health. The specimen sequenced was naive CD4+ T cells sorted from blood. Sample subset: CD45RA+ positively selected. CDR3 sequence reads: CASSPSPGLAGRGAQYF. The CDR3 DNA sequence: TGTGCCAGCAGTCCTTCACCGGGACTAGCGGGAAGAGGGGCGCAGTATTTT. Based on the CDR3 plus reference TRBV7-9 and TRBJ2-3, the full variable domain is DTGVSQNPRHKITKRGQNVTFRCDPISEHNRLYWYRQTLGQGPEFLTYFQNEAQLEKSRLLSDRFSAERPKGSFSTLEIQRTEQGDSAMYLCASSPSPGLAGRGAQYFGPGTRLTVL.